Listed below are T cell receptor beta chains from one sample, sequenced in a study of regulatory T cells in long-lasting Graves disease. TCRdb reprocessed the multiplex PCR reads via MiXCR and lists one record per CDR3 protein. The sample records 500,000 to 800,000 distinct CDR3 sequences, approximately 29% being singletons. The sample here was peripheral blood mononuclear cells (PBMCs), taken when the disease was refractory, from a patient treated with antithyroid drugs. The receptors derive from a female donor with Graves disease. Both conserved end residues are part of each CDR3. A D gene is named only where the DNA matches it firmly. Size values are once, few and many counts, or a class for expanded clones, and some rows have none.

abundance,j_gene,d_gene,v_gene,CDR3nt,CDR3aa
-,TRBJ2-1,TRBD2,TRBV7-9,TGTGCCAGCAGCTCTAGCGGAGATTACAATGAGCAGTTCTTC,CASSSSGDYNEQFF
-,TRBJ1-6,-,TRBV7-2,TGTGCCAGCAGCTCGCCGAGGAGGGCTGGTTCACCCCTCCACTTT,CASSSPRRAGSPLHF
few,TRBJ1-6,-,TRBV4-1,TGCGCCAGCAGCCAAGCCAGGCAGAATTCACCCCTCCACTTT,CASSQARQNSPLHF
-,TRBJ2-7,TRBD2,TRBV2,TGTGCCAGCAGTTCCGGACTAGCGGGAGTTGGGGCCTACGAGCAGTACTTC,CASSSGLAGVGAYEQYF
-,TRBJ1-1,-,TRBV12-3/TRBV12-4,TGTGCCAGCAGTTTAGGGGCCGGGGGGGGCACCACTGAAGCTTTCTTT,CASSLGAGGGTTEAFF
many,TRBJ2-5,-,TRBV29-1,TGCAGTGCTAGCCGCGGACAAGAGACCCAGTACTTC,CSASRGQETQYF
few,TRBJ2-5,TRBD2,TRBV20-1,TGCAGTGCTAAAAGGACTAGCGTACAAGAGACCCAGTACTTC,CSAKRTSVQETQYF
-,TRBJ2-5,-,TRBV12-3/TRBV12-4,TGTGCCAGCAGTCCCATGGACGCACAAGAGACCCAGTACTTC,CASSPMDAQETQYF
many,TRBJ2-5,TRBD2,TRBV2,TGTGCCAGCAGTGAAGTACTAGCGGGGCAAGAGACCCAGTACTTC,CASSEVLAGQETQYF
few,TRBJ2-1,-,TRBV29-1,TGCAGCACCAACCCCCAGGGCAATGAGCAGTTCTTC,CSTNPQGNEQFF
-,TRBJ1-2,-,TRBV27,TGTGCCAGCAGTTTATCCCAGGGAACCTGGGGCTACACCTTC,CASSLSQGTWGYTF
-,TRBJ2-7,TRBD1,TRBV30,TGTGCCTGGATTGCAGGGGGAAAGCAGTACTTC,CAWIAGGKQYF
many,TRBJ2-5,TRBD1,TRBV18,TGTGCCAGCTCACCCGGACAGGGACTGCGGGAGACCCAGTACTTC,CASSPGQGLRETQYF
few,TRBJ1-2,TRBD1,TRBV30,TGTGCCTGGCGGACAGGGGAAGTCAATGGCTACACCTTC,CAWRTGEVNGYTF
many,TRBJ1-2,-,TRBV12-3/TRBV12-4,TGTGCCAGCAGTTTCGGGACCGTATCCTATGGCTACACCTTC,CASSFGTVSYGYTF
-,TRBJ1-5,TRBD1,TRBV28,TGTGCCAGCAGCTCCAGTTCAGGGGGCTACCTGGGCAATCAGCCCCAGCATTTT,CASSSSSGGYLGNQPQHF
few,TRBJ2-7,TRBD2,TRBV7-9,TGTGCCAGCAGAATGACTAGCGGGAGGGCCAACGAGCAGTACTTC,CASRMTSGRANEQYF
many,TRBJ1-1,-,TRBV29-1,TGCAGCGTACGCAGGTCGAACACTGAAGCTTTCTTT,CSVRRSNTEAFF
-,TRBJ1-5,-,TRBV20-1,TGCAGTGCTAGAGGGGGGGATGGCAATCAGCCCCAGCATTTT,CSARGGDGNQPQHF
-,TRBJ1-5,-,TRBV5-5,TGTGCCAGCAGCTTGGGGGTGAATAGCAATCAGCCCCAGCATTTT,CASSLGVNSNQPQHF
many,TRBJ2-5,TRBD1,TRBV5-6,TGTGCCAGCAGCTTAAAAGGGGGCAGAAAGACCCAGTACTTC,CASSLKGGRKTQYF
few,TRBJ1-2,-,TRBV7-2,TGTGCCAGCAGCTTAGACGGAGTACTGGATGGCTATGGCTACACCTTC,CASSLDGVLDGYGYTF
-,TRBJ2-7,TRBD1,TRBV20-1,TGCAGTGCTAGAGGGGCAGGGCAGGGGGTATTACAGAGCTACGAGCAGTACTTC,CSARGAGQGVLQSYEQYF
-,TRBJ1-4,TRBD1,TRBV19,TGTGCCAGTAGTCCAAACGCCGGGACAGCGTATGAAAAACTGTTTTTT,CASSPNAGTAYEKLFF
-,TRBJ1-4,TRBD1,TRBV7-9,TGTGCCAGCAGCTTAGGAGAGACGACAGGGGAGTCAAAACTGTTTTTT,CASSLGETTGESKLFF
once,TRBJ2-6,TRBD2,TRBV27,TGTGCCAGCAGCAAGCTTAGCGGGATACCCCTCTCTGGGGCCAACGTCCTGACTTTC,CASSKLSGIPLSGANVLTF
many,TRBJ2-7,TRBD2,TRBV28,TGTGCAGCGGGAGGCCTTGCCTACGAGCAGTACTTC,CAAGGLAYEQYF
many,TRBJ1-1,TRBD1,TRBV7-3,TGTGCCAGCAGCGAGACAGGGGGCGGAACTGAAGCTTTCTTT,CASSETGGGTEAFF
many,TRBJ2-5,-,TRBV20-1,TGCAGTGCTAGAGGTGTAGTCCAAGAGACCCAGTACTTC,CSARGVVQETQYF
few,TRBJ2-5,TRBD1,TRBV20-1,TGCAGTGCTAGGATGCCGGACAGGGCTGAGGAGACCCAGTACTTC,CSARMPDRAEETQYF
-,TRBJ2-2,TRBD2,TRBV9,TGTGCCAGCTCGGGTAGCGGGTTACCCGGGGAGCTGTTTTTT,CASSGSGLPGELFF
-,TRBJ2-2,-,TRBV10-2,TGCGCCAGCCGGCGTCCAGGGGAAACCGGGGAGCTGTTTTTT,CASRRPGETGELFF
-,TRBJ2-7,TRBD2,TRBV13,TGTGCCAGCAGCTGGGGGGTAGCGGGAAGCCCCTACGAGCAGTACTTC,CASSWGVAGSPYEQYF